These 8 T cell receptor beta chains share one sample of origin, sequenced in a study of chronic HIV infection and antiretroviral therapy. Using its own MiXCR run on the 5' RACE reads, TCRdb lists one record per CDR3 protein. The repertoire holds 30,000 or so distinct CDR3 sequences, about 8.6% seen once, with about 2.5% in the top ten. The material sequenced was peripheral blood. The source of these receptors is an adult who had HIV and had not received antiretroviral therapy, or was an uninfected healthy control (not recorded which).

This clonotype showed up many times. V is TRBV15 and J is TRBJ2-3; no firm D call. CDR3 size: 10 residues. The germline gives CDR1 LNHNV, CDR2 YYDKDF (reference sequence). CDR3 loop: CASGGDTQYF. For the CDR3, the DNA is TGTGCTAGTGGTGGCGATACGCAGTATTTT.

The table lists this clonotype with a few counts. The V gene is TRBV4-2, the J gene TRBJ1-1; unclear D gene. Per the germline V gene, CDR1 is LGHNA and CDR2 is YNFKEQ. The CDR3 length is 11 residues. Deletions cut 0 bases from V and 5 bases from J, with 1 base between. The CDR3 bases are TGTGCCAGCAGCCAAGATACTGAAGCTTTCTTT. Its protein is CASSQDTEAFF.

The CDR3 nucleotides read TGCAGCGTTGGTTACAGGGGAGGAGAGACCCAGTACTTC. This gives the protein CSVGYRGGETQYF. The genes are TRBV29-1 and TRBJ2-5; perhaps TRBD1 as D (7 bases). The CDR3 is 13 amino acids. V gave up 4 bases and J gave up 4 bases, with 13 bases separating them. Germline CDR1 and CDR2: SQVTM and ANQGSEA.

This clonotype was recorded at least ten times. The chain carries TRBV11-2 and TRBJ1-6; D not certain. Trimming shortened V by 1 base and J by 6 bases, and 10 bases separated the two germline ends. Germline V CDR1 and CDR2: SGHAT, FQNNGV. The length of the CDR3 is 15 residues. The CDR3 protein is CASSLGGRVNSPLHF. CDR3 nucleotides: TGTGCCAGCAGCTTAGGTGGGAGAGTTAATTCACCCCTCCACTTT.

The chain carries TRBV5-1 and TRBJ2-3, with TRBD1 as a possible D gene (5 bases). V lost 0 bases and J 5 bases, leaving 13 bases between the germline ends. Germline CDR1 is SGHRS and CDR2 is YFSETQ. The CDR3 runs to 15 residues. The CDR3 protein is CASSLGTLREDTQYF. DNA for the CDR3: TGCGCCAGCAGCTTGGGGACCCTCAGGGAAGATACGCAGTATTTT.

The J gene is TRBJ1-2, the V gene TRBV25-1, with D hard to call. Germline V lookup: CDR1 MGHDK, CDR2 SYGVNS. The V and J ends lost 2 bases and 6 bases respectively, with 7 bases between them. The CDR3 length is 12 residues. Here the CDR3 reads CASSEGYNGYTF. DNA for the CDR3: TGTGCCAGCAGTGAAGGGTACAATGGCTACACCTTC.

This clonotype was detected a few times. V usage is TRBV5-1 and J usage is TRBJ2-3, with TRBD2 matching 10 bases. J lost 4 bases, V lost 4 bases, and 6 bases had no gene match. The CDR3 has 15 amino acids. Germline CDR1 is SGHRS and CDR2 is YFSETQ. In DNA form, the CDR3 reads TGCGCCAGCAGCCGGGGACTAGCGAACCCAGATACGCAGTATTTT. Its protein is CASSRGLANPDTQYF.

The table lists this clonotype with many counts. The chain has TRBV7-9 and TRBJ2-7; tentatively, D is TRBD1 or TRBD2 (5 bases each). With 5 bases removed from V and 2 bases from J, the gap between germline ends came to 7 bases. The V gene's germline CDR1 is SEHNR and CDR2 FQNEAQ (reference sequence). The CDR3 runs to 12 residues. In DNA form, the CDR3 reads TGTGCCAGCAGCCCGGGACCCTACGAGCAGTACTTC. Amino acids: CASSPGPYEQYF. Full variable domain (outside the CDR3, taken from reference TRBV7-9 and TRBJ2-7): DTGVSQNPRHKITKRGQNVTFRCDPISEHNRLYWYRQTLGQGPEFLTYFQNEAQLEKSRLLSDRFSAERPKGSFSTLEIQRTEQGDSAMYLCASSPGPYEQYFGPGTRLTVT.